The 8 T cell receptor beta chains below all came from one sample that was sequenced in a study of PD-1 blockade in classical Hodgkin lymphoma. The assay was immunoSEQ multiplex PCR, and TCRdb's table has in-frame clones only and misses some. The data show about 2,700 clones, 70% seen once. Time point meaning: cycle 4 day 1 (C4D1), after 5 to 7 weeks of nivolumab. Autologous stem cell transplantation was followed by relapse in every patient, and brentuximab vedotin exposure varied. The investigators isolated CD8+ T cells from thawed PBMCs using magnetic negative selection. The specimen comprised CD8+ T cells from blood, sampled before the fourth cycle of nivolumab. All receptors derive from a human donor with classical Hodgkin lymphoma.

V gene TRBV19 combines with J gene TRBJ2-2, with TRBD2 as a possible D gene (6 bases). Germline CDR1 LNHDA, CDR2 SQIVND (reference sequence). Trimming removed 3 bases at V and 0 bases at J, with 8 bases between. The CDR3 extends over 15 amino acids. CDR3 DNA: TGTGCCAGTAGTATTGGAGGGTCGAACACCGGGGAGCTGTTTTTT. Protein: CASSIGGSNTGELFF.

The rearrangement joins TRBV23-1 to TRBJ2-1; 7 nucleotides match TRBD1. TRBV23-1 is marked as an open reading frame, function uncertain. This CDR3 contains 12 residues. The ends lost 9 bases at V and 8 bases at J; junction bases unmatched: 7. CDR3 region: CASETGFYEQFF. Written as DNA, the CDR3 is TGCGCCAGTGAGACAGGGTTTTATGAGCAGTTCTTC.

This sequence joins TRBV7-9 and TRBJ1-1, with unresolved D. Between the trimmed V and J ends, which lost 1 base and 7 bases, there was a span of 7 bases. Looked up from germline, CDR1 is SEHNR and CDR2 is FQNEAQ (reference sequence). This CDR3 spans 12 amino acids. DNA for the CDR3: TGTGCCAGCAGCTTAGATTCGATTGAAGCTTTCTTT. It encodes CASSLDSIEAFF. Looking up the rest from reference TRBV7-9 and TRBJ1-1 gives the full variable domain: DTGVSQNPRHKITKRGQNVTFRCDPISEHNRLYWYRQTLGQGPEFLTYFQNEAQLEKSRLLSDRFSAERPKGSFSTLEIQRTEQGDSAMYLCASSLDSIEAFFGQGTRLTVV.

There are a few counts of this clone. The chain is built from TRBV6-1 and TRBJ2-3; the match to TRBD2 covers 7 bases. This CDR3 contains 14 residues. Trimming removed 6 bases from V and 2 bases from J; junction bases left unmatched: 5. CDR1 MNHNS and CDR2 SASEGT come from the germline V gene. CDR3 sequence reads: CASRGLLDTDTQYF. The CDR3 DNA follows: TGTGCCAGCAGGGGACTATTGGACACAGATACGCAGTATTTT.

The chain joins TRBV19 to TRBJ1-1; TRBD1 might be the D (6 bases). V lost 8 bases and J lost 7, with 23 bases in between. The CDR3 spans 15 residues. Germline loops: CDR1 LNHDA, CDR2 SQIVND (reference sequence). CDR3 region: CASPRGEGDLSEAFF. The CDR3 DNA follows: TGTGCCAGTCCCCGGGGGGAGGGGGATCTCAGTGAAGCTTTCTTT.

The chain joins TRBV5-1 to TRBJ2-7; D might be TRBD2 (7 bases). V was cut by 3 bases and J by 6 bases, with 22 bases left in between. CDR1 SGHRS and CDR2 YFSETQ come from the germline V gene. The CDR3 is 16 amino acids. CDR3 in DNA: TGCGCCAGCAGCTGGGGGGACACTGGCGGGACTACCGAGCAGTACTTC. It is translated as CASSWGDTGGTTEQYF.

J is TRBJ2-7 and V is TRBV5-5; D gene ambiguous. The CDR3 has 14 amino acids. V lost 2 bases and J 3 bases, leaving 12 bases between the germline ends. CDR1 and CDR2 (germline): SGHKS, YYEKEE (reference sequence). CDR3 coding DNA: TGTGCCAGCAGCTTTGAACAAACAATCTACGAGCAGTACTTC. Encoded protein: CASSFEQTIYEQYF.

The chain links TRBV18 to TRBJ2-7, with unresolved D. The germline CDR1 and CDR2 sequences are KGHSH and LQKENI. The CDR3 covers 14 residues. V lost 0 bases to trimming and J lost 5 bases, with 11 bases between them. The CDR3 spells CASSPPGTYHEQYF. CDR3 bases: TGTGCCAGCTCACCACCGGGAACTTACCACGAGCAGTACTTC.